This T cell receptor beta chain originates from a study of post-analysis software for immune sequencing data. General study points: With TRBV5-6, TRBV5-1 and TRBV20-1 included, five TRBV segments were more frequent in patients than in controls. The normalized Chao1 diversity of multiple sclerosis patients was significantly lower than that of controls.

The CDR3 loop spans 15 amino acids. The V and J ends lost 6 bases and 0 bases, in that order; junction bases with no gene match: 6. In its sample, this clonotype was seen a few times. No antigen is known for it. cDNA libraries for TCR beta contained unique molecular identifiers. TCRdb passed the PCR reads through MiXCR, listing each CDR3 protein once. The sample consists of a few hundred thousand distinct CDR3 sequences, under 55% of them appearing once. The TCR comes from a girl aged 5-17 years with multiple sclerosis. Sequenced sample: blood. The rearrangement joins TRBV12-3 or TRBV12-4 to TRBJ2-7, with TRBD1 identical over 9 bases. The chain's CDR3 is CASRDGQGPSYEQYF. The CDR3 nucleotides read TGTGCCAGCAGAGACGGACAGGGGCCCTCCTACGAGCAGTACTTC.